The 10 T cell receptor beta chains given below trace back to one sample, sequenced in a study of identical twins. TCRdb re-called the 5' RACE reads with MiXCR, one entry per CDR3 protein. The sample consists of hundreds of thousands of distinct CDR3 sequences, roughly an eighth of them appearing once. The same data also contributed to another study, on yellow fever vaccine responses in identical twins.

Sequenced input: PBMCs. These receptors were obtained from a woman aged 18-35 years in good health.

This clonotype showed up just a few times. CDR3 sequence reads: CASSQIQGARETQYF. The DNA of the CDR3 is TGTGCCAGCAGCCAAATACAGGGGGCCCGAGAGACCCAGTACTTC. The chain carries TRBV11-2 and TRBJ2-5; 9 nucleotides line up with TRBD1. J gave up 4 bases and V 5 bases, and 8 bases lay outside the gene matches. This CDR3 spans 15 amino acids. Germline V gene lookup returns CDR1 SGHAT and CDR2 FQNNGV.

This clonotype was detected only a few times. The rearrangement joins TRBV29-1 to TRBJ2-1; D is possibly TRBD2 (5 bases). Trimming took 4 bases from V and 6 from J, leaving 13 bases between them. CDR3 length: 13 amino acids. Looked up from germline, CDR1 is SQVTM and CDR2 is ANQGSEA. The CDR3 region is CSVVLSGINEQFF. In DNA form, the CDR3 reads TGCAGCGTTGTCTTGTCGGGGATCAATGAGCAGTTCTTC.

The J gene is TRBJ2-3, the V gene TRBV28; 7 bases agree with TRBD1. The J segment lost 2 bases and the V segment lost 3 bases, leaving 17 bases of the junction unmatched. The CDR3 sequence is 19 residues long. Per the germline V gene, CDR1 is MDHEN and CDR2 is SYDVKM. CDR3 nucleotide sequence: TGTGCCAGCAGTTTGGCAGGGGACAGCCCATTCCCCGCCACAGATACGCAGTATTTT. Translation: CASSLAGDSPFPATDTQYF.

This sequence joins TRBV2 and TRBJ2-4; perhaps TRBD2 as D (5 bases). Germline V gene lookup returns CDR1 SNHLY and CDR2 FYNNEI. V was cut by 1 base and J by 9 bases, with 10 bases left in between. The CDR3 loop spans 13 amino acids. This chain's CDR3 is CASSEESRGIQYF. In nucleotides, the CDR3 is TGTGCCAGCAGTGAAGAGAGCCGGGGCATTCAGTACTTC.

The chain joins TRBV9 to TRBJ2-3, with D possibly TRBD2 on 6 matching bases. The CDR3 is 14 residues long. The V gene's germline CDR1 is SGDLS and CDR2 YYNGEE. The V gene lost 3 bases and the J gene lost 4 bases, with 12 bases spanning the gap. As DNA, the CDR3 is TGTGCCAGCAGCGAATCGGGGAGGTCAGATACGCAGTATTTT. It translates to CASSESGRSDTQYF.

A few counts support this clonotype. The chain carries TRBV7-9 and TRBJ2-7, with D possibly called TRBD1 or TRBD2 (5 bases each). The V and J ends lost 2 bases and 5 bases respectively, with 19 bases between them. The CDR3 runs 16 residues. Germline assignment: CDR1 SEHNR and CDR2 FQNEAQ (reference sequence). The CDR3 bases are TGTGCCAGCAGCTTACTAGTAGAGGGGCCTGTGGACGAGCAGTACTTC. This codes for CASSLLVEGPVDEQYF.

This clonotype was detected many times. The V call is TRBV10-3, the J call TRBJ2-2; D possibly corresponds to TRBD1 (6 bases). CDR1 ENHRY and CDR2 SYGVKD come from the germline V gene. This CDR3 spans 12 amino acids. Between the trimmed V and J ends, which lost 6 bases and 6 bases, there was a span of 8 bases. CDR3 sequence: CAIRAGAGELFF. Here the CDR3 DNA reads TGTGCCATCAGGGCAGGGGCCGGGGAGCTGTTTTTT.

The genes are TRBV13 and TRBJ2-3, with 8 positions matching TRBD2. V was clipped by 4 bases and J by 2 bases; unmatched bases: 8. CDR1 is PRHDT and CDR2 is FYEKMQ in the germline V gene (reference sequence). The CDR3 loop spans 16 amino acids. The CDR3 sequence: CASSSKTSGSTDTQYF. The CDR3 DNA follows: TGTGCCAGCAGCTCGAAAACTAGCGGCTCCACAGATACGCAGTATTTT.

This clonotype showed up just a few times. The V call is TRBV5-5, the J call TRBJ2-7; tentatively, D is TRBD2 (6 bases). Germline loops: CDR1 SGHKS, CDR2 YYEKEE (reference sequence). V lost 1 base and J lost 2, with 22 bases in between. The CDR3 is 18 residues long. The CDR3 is CASSLLTRTERGAYEQYF. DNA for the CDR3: TGTGCCAGCAGCTTGTTGACTAGGACCGAACGGGGTGCCTACGAGCAGTACTTC.

Written as DNA, the CDR3 is TGTGCCAGCAGCTTAGTCAACGGCAATCAGCCCCAGCATTTT. It specifies CASSLVNGNQPQHF. The chain employs TRBV7-2 and TRBJ1-5, with unresolved D. The CDR3 runs to 14 residues. V gave up 1 base and J gave up 2 bases, with 6 bases separating them. Germline V gene lookup returns CDR1 SGHTA and CDR2 FQGNSA. Based on the CDR3 plus reference TRBV7-2 and TRBJ1-5, the full variable domain is GAGVSQSPSNKVTEKGKDVELRCDPISGHTALYWYRQSLGQGLEFLIYFQGNSAPDKSGLPSDRFSAERTGGSVSTLTIQRTQQEDSAVYLCASSLVNGNQPQHFGDGTRLSIL.